This TCR beta chain was obtained from a study of beta chain features in type 1 diabetes. A word on this clone: Its antigen is still unknown.

Germline values: CDR1 MNHNY, CDR2 SVGAGI (reference sequence). The CDR3 spans 13 residues. Unmatched junction bases numbered 6, after V lost 9 bases and J lost 4 bases. The sequenced template was cDNA made from the entire isolated RNA. Generated by immunoSEQ multiplex PCR, the TCRdb table keeps only in-frame clones and is missing some. In the table there are fewer than 300,000 clones, approximately 11% of which are singletons. The study's findings and limits: Shortening of TCRB CDR3s, moderate but significant, appeared in all four CD4+ subsets of Type 1 diabetes patients.

The rearrangement joins TRBV6-6 to TRBJ1-1; 9 bases are a match to TRBD1. Input material: naive CD4+ T cells from blood. The TCR sequence derives from a man aged 30 to 39 with type 1 diabetes. For the CDR3, the DNA is TGTGCCAGTCTCATGGACAGGGGCACTGAAGCTTTCTTT. Translation gives CASLMDRGTEAFF.